This passage covers 23 T cell receptor beta chains from one sample sequenced in a study of T cells in Graves' hyperthyroidism and ophthalmopathy (dated by TCRdb to the late 2010s). Library creation used multiplex PCR. The run used an Illumina HiSeq 2000. TCR beta CDR3 regions were amplified from RNA transcripts. A first-round RT-PCR of the TCR CDR3 used the HTBI primer set with the Qiagen OneStep RT-PCR kit. TCRdb redid the processing of the public reads, applying fastp at Q25 and MiXCR, and retained in-frame beta chains. Entries that share a CDR3 protein sequence are merged under the most common genes and DNA. This sample has hundreds of thousands of distinct CDR3 sequences in its table, and approximately 26% of those were observed once. The top ten clonotypes cover about 30% of the sample. Sequencing used blood. The receptors stem from a man aged 40-50 years with Graves' hyperthyroidism that later progressed to Graves' ophthalmopathy.

This clonotype was counted ten times or more. CDR3 sequence: CASRDLTEAFF. In nucleotides, the CDR3 is TGTGCCAGTAGGGACCTCACTGAAGCTTTCTTT. The rearrangement uses TRBV19 and TRBJ1-1; no clear D. This CDR3 is built from 11 residues. V lost 6 bases and J 4 bases, leaving 6 bases between the germline ends. The germline CDR1 and CDR2 sequences are LNHDA and SQIVND (reference sequence).

As for this clonotype: A much larger clone is a single base away; this may be a read error. Here the CDR3 omits its conserved ending phenylalanine or tryptophan, so a read error is the likely source. The V gene is TRBV18, the J gene TRBJ2-7; D is ambiguous. This CDR3 is 13 amino acids long. Trimming stripped 0 bases from V and 5 bases from J, with 8 bases between. CDR1 KGHSH and CDR2 LQKENI come from the germline V gene. CDR3 sequence reads: CASSPPHPDEQYL. The DNA for the CDR3 is TGTGCCAGCTCACCACCTCATCCGGACGAGCAGTACCTC.

This clonotype was seen many times. J is TRBJ2-2 and V is TRBV29-1; 7 bases fit TRBD1. Germline lookup yields CDR1 SQVTM and CDR2 ANQGSEA. Trimming cost V 7 bases and J 3 bases; bases outside gene matches: 8. This CDR3 is 14 amino acids long. For the CDR3, the DNA is TGCAGCGGGATGACAGGGTCGGACACCGGGGAGCTGTTTTTT. The encoded protein is CSGMTGSDTGELFF.

At least ten counts were recorded for this clonotype. The chain uses TRBV6-5 and TRBJ1-1, with 8 bases lining up with TRBD1. Trimming at V came to 5 bases and at J to 1 base, leaving 3 bases not matched to a gene. The CDR3 is 14 residues long. CDR1 is MNHEY and CDR2 is SVGAGI in the germline V gene. In DNA form, the CDR3 reads TGTGCCAGCAGTCGGGACAGGCAGAACACTGAAGCTTTCTTT. It yields the protein CASSRDRQNTEAFF.

The chain has TRBV7-2 and TRBJ2-7; 7 bases map to TRBD2. The J segment lost 3 bases and the V segment lost 5 bases, leaving 7 bases of the junction unmatched. The V gene's germline CDR1 is SGHTA and CDR2 FQGNSA. This CDR3 contains 14 residues. The CDR3 is CASSRRDYIYEQYF. For the CDR3, the DNA is TGTGCCAGCAGCCGCCGGGACTACATCTACGAGCAGTACTTC.

The table lists this clonotype with many counts. The chain links TRBV18 to TRBJ1-1; the D is unclear. Germline CDR1 reads KGHSH; CDR2 reads LQKENI. V was clipped by 4 bases and J by 4 bases, with 13 bases between them. The CDR3 has 14 amino acids. CDR3 DNA sequence: TGTGCCAGCTCACGGGCCTCACCGGGCACTGAAGCTTTCTTT. It yields the protein CASSRASPGTEAFF. Looking up the rest from reference TRBV18 and TRBJ1-1 gives the full variable domain: NAGVMQNPRHLVRRRGQEARLRCSPMKGHSHVYWYRQLPEEGLKFMVYLQKENIIDESGMPKERFSAEFPKEGPSILRIQQVVRGDSAAYFCASSRASPGTEAFFGQGTRLTVV.

This chain links TRBV3-1 with TRBJ2-2, with 8 bases lining up with TRBD2. CDR3 length: 13 residues. The germline CDR1 and CDR2 sequences are LGHDT and YNNKEL (reference sequence). J gave up 9 bases and V 8 bases, and 8 bases lay outside the gene matches. CDR3 sequence reads: CASFNRLARELFF. CDR3 bases: TGTGCCAGCTTCAACCGACTAGCGCGGGAGCTGTTTTTT.

Comments on this clonotype: At one of its ends the junction is not consistent with the germline gene, which may arise from a read error. V usage is TRBV10-3 and J usage is TRBJ1-2; D is undetermined. Germline CDR1 reads ENHRY; CDR2 reads SYGVKD. This CDR3 contains 10 residues. Written as DNA, the CDR3 is TGTGCCATCAGTTACCCTGGCTGGGGATTC. Translated: CAISYPGWGF.

J is TRBJ1-4 and V is TRBV12-3 or TRBV12-4; no reliable D call. The CDR3 sequence is 15 residues long. Trimming shortened V by 3 bases and J by 8 bases, and 16 bases separated the two germline ends. CDR3 bases: TGTGCCAGCAGTTTGGTGGCCCGGGGAGGGGAAAAACTGTTTTTT. It is translated as CASSLVARGGEKLFF.

The genes are TRBV6-2 or TRBV6-3 and TRBJ2-7; D not certain. This CDR3 contains 15 residues. V lost 2 bases and J lost 2, with 13 bases in between. The germline V gene has CDR1 MNHEY and CDR2 SVGEGT. The CDR3 nucleotides read TGTGCCAGCAGTTACCTGGACCATCCCCCCTACGAGCAGTACTTC. Residues: CASSYLDHPPYEQYF.

This clonotype has at least ten counts. The chain joins TRBV18 to TRBJ2-2, with no clear D. CDR1 KGHSH and CDR2 LQKENI come from the germline V gene. The CDR3 covers 15 residues. V was pared by 1 base and J by 1 base, with 7 bases between. As DNA, the CDR3 is TGTGCCAGCTCACCACTCTTCTTGAACACCGGGGAGCTGTTTTTT. This gives the protein CASSPLFLNTGELFF.

This clonotype was seen a few times. This chain links TRBV3-1 with TRBJ1-5, with D maybe TRBD1 (5 bases). The V end was cut by 5 bases, the J end by 3 bases, with 11 bases between. CDR3 length: 14 amino acids. The germline V gene has CDR1 LGHDT and CDR2 YNNKEL (reference sequence). CDR3 loop: CASSSGRTNQPQHF. Written as DNA, the CDR3 is TGTGCCAGCAGCTCGGGGCGGACCAATCAGCCCCAGCATTTT. The entire variable domain, with the rest obtained from reference TRBV3-1 and TRBJ1-5, is as follows: DTAVSQTPKYLVTQMGNDKSIKCEQNLGHDTMYWYKQDSKKFLKIMFSYNNKELIINETVPNRFSPKSPDKAHLNLHINSLELGDSAVYFCASSSGRTNQPQHFGDGTRLSIL.

V and J are TRBV6-1 and TRBJ1-1, with a weak D call TRBD1 (6 bases). The germline V gene has CDR1 MNHNS and CDR2 SASEGT. The CDR3 runs 17 residues. The ends were cut back, 2 bases at V and 4 bases at J, with 20 bases in the middle. As DNA, the CDR3 is TGTGCCAGCAGTGAAAAAGGAATAGGGGGGATCGGCACTGAAGCTTTCTTT. Translation: CASSEKGIGGIGTEAFF.

The gene calls are TRBV28 and TRBJ2-7; D may be TRBD1 (6 bases). Germline V gene data show CDR1 as MDHEN and CDR2 as SYDVKM. The CDR3 runs 14 residues. With 2 bases removed from V and 4 bases from J, the gap between germline ends came to 12 bases. The CDR3 region has the DNA TGTGCCAGCAGTTTAGGCCGGCAGGGGTACGAGCAGTACTTC. Translation gives CASSLGRQGYEQYF.

In this sample, this clonotype turned up many times. The chain uses TRBV11-2 and TRBJ2-5; D remains unclear. The germline V and J ends were trimmed by 1 base and 7 bases, with 13 bases remaining between them. The germline V gene has CDR1 SGHAT and CDR2 FQNNGV. The CDR3 is made up of 14 amino acids. The CDR3 sequence is CASSLGGEWGTQYF. The CDR3, as DNA: TGTGCCAGCAGCTTAGGAGGCGAGTGGGGGACCCAGTACTTC.

This clonotype was picked up many times. The chain carries TRBV9 and TRBJ1-3; unclear D gene. The CDR3 totals 16 residues. CDR1 and CDR2 from the germline V gene are SGDLS and YYNGEE. V was shortened by 4 bases and J by 0 bases, with 14 bases between the two germline ends. CDR3 nucleotide sequence: TGTGCCAGCAGCTCGCAGCACGAACTCTCTGGAAACACCATATATTTT. Translating gives CASSSQHELSGNTIYF.

There are many counts of this clonotype. The V gene is TRBV20-1, the J gene TRBJ2-5; 7 bases align to TRBD2. With 1 base clipped from V and 7 bases from J, the junction kept 6 bases outside the gene matches. CDR3 length equals 13 residues. The germline V gene has CDR1 DFQATT and CDR2 SNEGSKA (reference sequence). The CDR3 DNA sequence: TGCAGTGCTAGAGGGGACTACCCTGGGACCCAGTACTTC. Protein product: CSARGDYPGTQYF.

This clonotype has at least ten counts. This sequence joins TRBV19 and TRBJ1-5; D not certain. The germline V gene encodes CDR1 LNHDA and CDR2 SQIVND (reference sequence). Trimming removed 10 bases from V and 2 bases from J, with 18 bases in between. This CDR3 contains 15 residues. CDR3 in amino acids: CATRHLDVGNQPQHF. CDR3 in DNA: TGTGCCACTCGACATCTGGATGTGGGCAATCAGCCCCAGCATTTT.

The chain carries TRBV18 and TRBJ1-2; D possibly corresponds to TRBD1 (5 bases). The germline CDR1 and CDR2 sequences are KGHSH and LQKENI. This CDR3 contains 13 residues. Between the trimmed V and J ends, which lost 4 bases and 6 bases, there was a span of 12 bases. CDR3 sequence: CASSLREIHGYTF. CDR3 in DNA: TGTGCCAGCTCACTCAGGGAAATTCATGGCTACACCTTC.

This clonotype was counted between two and nine times. The rearrangement links TRBV28 to TRBJ2-2, with 10 positions matching TRBD2. This CDR3 has 17 residues. Germline values: CDR1 MDHEN, CDR2 SYDVKM. J lost 6 bases, V lost 5 bases, and 12 bases had no gene match. CDR3 loop: CASSRSGLALKSGELFF. CDR3 sequence (DNA): TGTGCCAGCAGTCGTTCGGGACTAGCGTTAAAATCCGGGGAGCTGTTTTTT.

This clonotype has at least ten counts. The chain has TRBV24-1 and TRBJ2-2, with 9 bases aligning to TRBD1. The CDR3 covers 16 residues. Germline CDR1 reads KGHDR; CDR2 reads SFDVKD. Germline trimming cut 4 bases from V and 3 bases from J; bases unmatched to any gene: 5. In nucleotides, the CDR3 is TGTGCCACCAGTGACCAAGGACAGGGGTACACCGGGGAGCTGTTTTTT. Translation gives CATSDQGQGYTGELFF.

This clonotype was recorded many times. This sequence joins TRBV6-1 and TRBJ1-2; D is ambiguous. CDR1 MNHNS and CDR2 SASEGT come from the germline V gene. This CDR3 comprises 12 residues. Trimming removed 7 bases at V and 7 bases at J, with 13 bases between. The CDR3 bases are TGTGCCAGCACACTCGGGTCGGGTGGCTACACCTTC. Translation gives CASTLGSGGYTF.

This clonotype was observed at least ten times. The chain employs TRBV6-2 or TRBV6-3 and TRBJ1-1; 9 bases fit TRBD1. With V trimmed by 5 bases and J by 4 bases, 11 bases remained unmatched. Germline-derived CDR1 and CDR2 are MNHEY and SVGEGT. The CDR3 spans 16 residues. The CDR3 DNA is TGTGCCAGCAGTCCCGGACAGGGGATATCTCTCACTGAAGCTTTCTTT. Its translation is CASSPGQGISLTEAFF.